This entry features one T cell receptor (beta chain) sequence. Losses at the gene ends were 2 bases for V and 9 bases for J; bases not matched to a gene: 13. The CDR3 has 16 amino acids. Germline CDR1 and CDR2: SGHVS and FNYEAQ. Produced via immunoSEQ multiplex PCR; TCRdb's table is partial and in-frame only. The sample contains under 140,000 clones, roughly 85% of which appear only once. These data originate in a study of blood T cell repertoires in COVID-19. The TCR was taken from a human donor in a cohort sampled during active COVID-19. The sample taken for sequencing was peripheral blood. The J gene is TRBJ2-5, the V gene TRBV7-6, with TRBD1 identical over 9 bases. CDR3 sequence: CASSLIGGQGYSPQYF. Written as DNA, the CDR3 is TGTGCCAGCAGCTTAATTGGGGGACAGGGTTATAGTCCCCAGTACTTC.